The 10 T cell receptor beta chains listed next were all sequenced from one sample in a study of shared clonotypes between healthy human individuals. TCRdb's table, derived via immunoSEQ multiplex PCR, lists solely in-frame clones and lacks some. The sample lists more than 2 million clones; 85% to 95% were seen once. Terminally differentiated effector memory CD45RA+ cells were excluded from the naive CD8 cells, which were CD45RO-negative and positively selected for CCR7. Material: naive CD8+ T cells from PBMCs. The receptors stem from a man aged 18 to 29 in good health. Some clones in this sample may be carry-over from other donors' samples.

V gene TRBV2 combines with J gene TRBJ2-5, with a possible D match to TRBD2 (5 bases). Trimming took 0 bases from V and 5 from J, leaving 13 bases between them. The germline V gene has CDR1 SNHLY and CDR2 FYNNEI. This CDR3 has 15 amino acids. Here the CDR3 DNA reads TGTGCCAGCAGTGAAGCGCATGAGGGAGTTGAGACCCAGTACTTC. This translates into CASSEAHEGVETQYF.

Remarks on this clone: Within the sample, other DNA sequences also encode this same CDR3. The chain couples TRBV19 to TRBJ2-7; TRBD2 matches at 12 bases. Germline V gene sequence: CDR1 LNHDA, CDR2 SQIVND (reference sequence). Trimming at V came to 5 bases and at J to 3 bases, leaving 5 bases not matched to a gene. This CDR3 comprises 15 residues. The CDR3 sequence: CASSPGLAGSYEQYF. The CDR3 DNA sequence: TGTGCCAGTAGTCCCGGACTAGCGGGGAGCTACGAGCAGTACTTC.

V gene TRBV28 combines with J gene TRBJ1-1; D unclear. Germline V gives CDR1 MDHEN, CDR2 SYDVKM. The CDR3 has 15 residues. V was pared by 6 bases and J by 1 base, with 15 bases between. CDR3 protein: CASRAKRARNTEAFF. DNA for the CDR3: TGTGCCAGCAGGGCGAAGAGGGCCCGGAACACTGAAGCTTTCTTT. Looking up the rest from reference TRBV28 and TRBJ1-1 gives the full variable domain: DVKVTQSSRYLVKRTGEKVFLECVQDMDHENMFWYRQDPGLGLRLIYFSYDVKMKEKGDIPEGYSVSREKKERFSLILESASTNQTSMYLCASRAKRARNTEAFFGQGTRLTVV.

The chain carries TRBV6-1 and TRBJ2-2; 9 nucleotides align to TRBD2. Germline lookup yields CDR1 MNHNS and CDR2 SASEGT. The junction had 7 bases not matched to a gene; V was cut back by 4 bases and J by 1 base. The CDR3 runs 17 residues. The chain's CDR3 is CASSGGTAGGNTGELFF. CDR3 in DNA: TGTGCCAGCAGTGGTGGGACAGCGGGAGGGAACACCGGGGAGCTGTTTTTT.

The chain recombines TRBV5-1 with TRBJ2-3; D is uncertain. The V gene's germline CDR1 is SGHRS and CDR2 YFSETQ. Trimming took 7 bases from V and 6 from J, leaving 6 bases between them. There are 10 residues in the CDR3. The CDR3 here is CASAGDTQYF. The CDR3 nucleotides read TGCGCCAGCGCTGGGGATACGCAGTATTTT.

The chain employs TRBV7-9 and TRBJ2-7; the D is unclear. CDR1 SEHNR and CDR2 FQNEAQ come from the germline V gene (reference sequence). The CDR3 is 10 residues long. V lost 8 bases, J lost 6 bases, and 8 bases lay in between. In nucleotides, the CDR3 is TGTGCCAGCGCGACGGGCGAGCAGTACTTC. Its protein product is CASATGEQYF.

This chain links TRBV5-6 with TRBJ2-3; no clear D gene. The CDR3 covers 12 residues. Germline lookup yields CDR1 SGHDT and CDR2 YYEEEE. Trimming took off 4 bases at V and 4 bases at J, with 7 bases between the two ends. Here the CDR3 reads CASSEQADTQYF. For the CDR3, the DNA is TGTGCCAGCAGCGAGCAGGCAGATACGCAGTATTTT.

This clone was recorded only once. The chain joins TRBV28 to TRBJ2-1, with 15 bases fitting TRBD2. V shed 2 bases, J shed 10 bases, and the junction held 6 bases outside the gene matches. CDR1 and CDR2 from the germline V gene are MDHEN and SYDVKM. The CDR3 is made up of 16 amino acids. The CDR3 DNA reads as TGTGCCAGCAGTTTACTCGGACTAGCGGGAGGGGCCGAGCAGTTCTTC. Amino acid sequence: CASSLLGLAGGAEQFF.

In nucleotides, the CDR3 is TGTGCCAGCAGCTTGGGGGACAGATACAATGAGCAGTTCTTC. Residues: CASSLGDRYNEQFF. The chain employs TRBV5-6 and TRBJ2-1; 7 bases are a match to TRBD1. The germline V gene encodes CDR1 SGHDT and CDR2 YYEEEE. V was clipped by 0 bases and J by 4 bases; unmatched bases: 1. This CDR3 comprises 14 residues.

To note about this clone: Other DNA sequences in the same sample also yield this CDR3. The chain links TRBV27 to TRBJ2-7; 10 bases are shared with TRBD1. This CDR3 has 15 amino acids. V trimming: 3 bases; J trimming: 1 base; junction bases outside the gene matches: 3. Germline CDR1 reads MNHEY; CDR2 reads SMNVEV (reference sequence). The CDR3 loop is CASSLRQGASYEQYF. In DNA form, the CDR3 reads TGTGCCAGCAGTTTGCGACAGGGGGCATCCTACGAGCAGTACTTC.